The following is a T cell receptor (beta chain) sequence with its context. The antigen remains unidentified. Germline-derived CDR1 and CDR2 are SGHDT and YYEEEE. V lost 0 bases and J 6 bases, leaving 9 bases between the germline ends. This CDR3 spans 14 amino acids. Libraries were made from TCR beta cDNA, and they carried unique molecular identifiers. One entry per CDR3 protein results from TCRdb running MiXCR on the PCR reads. Among 600,000 to 700,000 distinct CDR3 sequences listed, 59% were seen once. This record belongs to a study of post-analysis software for immune sequencing data. Study-level findings and limits: When patients were compared with controls, about 5 TRBV segments were more frequent, TRBV5-6, TRBV5-1 and TRBV20-1 among them.

The sequence came from a girl aged 2 to 10 with multiple sclerosis. The sequenced sample was blood. The genes are TRBV5-6 and TRBJ1-4, with unresolved D. Written as DNA, the CDR3 is TGTGCCAGCAGCTTGGAAGGTCCGGATGAAAAACTGTTTTTT. Protein: CASSLEGPDEKLFF.